The 28 T cell receptor beta chains given below trace back to one sample, sequenced in a study of T-cell memory formation after mild COVID-19. TCRdb reprocessed the 5' RACE reads with MiXCR, giving one entry per CDR3 protein. This sample has approximately 480,000 distinct CDR3 sequences, with 15% to 20% found just once. The specimen was PBMCs or a T cell subset sorted from them (not recorded which). These receptors originate from an adult woman who had mild COVID-19 (a few samples of this study predate the infection). Cell type and time point are not known.

This clonotype has a handful of counts. The chain employs TRBV20-1 and TRBJ2-5, with 11 bases that match TRBD2. The CDR3 spans 15 residues. Trimming at V came to 6 bases and at J to 2 bases, leaving 8 bases not matched to a gene. Per the germline V gene, CDR1 is DFQATT and CDR2 is SNEGSKA (reference sequence). DNA for the CDR3: TGCAGTGCAAGGGCGGGACTAGCGGTACAAGAGACCCAGTACTTC. Residues: CSARAGLAVQETQYF.

The V and J genes are TRBV14 and TRBJ2-7, with D possibly matching TRBD2 (6 bases). The germline V gene has CDR1 SGHDN and CDR2 FVKESK. The CDR3 sequence is 15 residues long. V was pared by 1 base and J by 3 bases, with 13 bases between. The CDR3 DNA reads as TGTGCCAGCAGCCAAGGGACCGGGAGAGTCTACGAGCAGTACTTC. The encoded protein is CASSQGTGRVYEQYF.

The rearrangement uses TRBV5-5 and TRBJ1-5; maybe TRBD1 (5 bases). Germline V gives CDR1 SGHKS, CDR2 YYEKEE (reference sequence). This CDR3 spans 14 amino acids. Trimming shortened V by 1 base and J by 7 bases, and 12 bases separated the two germline ends. CDR3 in DNA: TGTGCCAGCAGCTTGCGGACAAACTGGCAGCCCCAGCATTTT. This sequence encodes CASSLRTNWQPQHF.

This clonotype was observed at least ten times. The genes are TRBV7-6 and TRBJ2-7; D is ambiguous. Trimming removed 1 base at V and 0 bases at J, with 13 bases between. CDR1 and CDR2 from the germline V gene are SGHVS and FNYEAQ. The CDR3 is 16 amino acids. The CDR3 is CASSLGAGGSSYEQYF. The CDR3 nucleotides are TGTGCCAGCAGCTTAGGGGCAGGCGGTAGCTCCTACGAGCAGTACTTC.

The chain recombines TRBV12-3 or TRBV12-4 with TRBJ1-2, with a tentative D call TRBD1 (5 bases). The CDR3 spans 14 residues. Trimming took 3 bases from V and 6 from J, leaving 14 bases between them. CDR3 nucleotide sequence: TGTGCCAGCAGTTTGAGGAGACGGGGGGATGGCTACACCTTC. This encodes CASSLRRRGDGYTF.

The chain recombines TRBV4-2 with TRBJ2-7, with 8 bases aligning to TRBD2. This CDR3 contains 15 residues. Germline values: CDR1 LGHNA, CDR2 YNFKEQ. Unmatched junction bases numbered 3, after V lost 0 bases and J lost 2 bases. Here the CDR3 DNA reads TGTGCCAGCAGCCAAGATCCCGGGAGGGCCTACGAGCAGTACTTC. It codes for CASSQDPGRAYEQYF.

This clonotype has more than one count but fewer than ten. The CDR3 region has the DNA TGTGCCAGTAGTATCACGTCGGACAGGTTTAACGAGCAGTACTTC. Its protein product is CASSITSDRFNEQYF. V gene TRBV19 combines with J gene TRBJ2-7, with 7 bases matching TRBD1. The CDR3 contains 15 residues. V was pared by 3 bases and J by 5 bases, with 10 bases of the junction left unmatched. The germline V gene has CDR1 LNHDA and CDR2 SQIVND (reference sequence).

The genes are TRBV20-1 and TRBJ1-4; D is perhaps TRBD1 (5 bases). This CDR3 is 14 amino acids long. The germline V gene has CDR1 DFQATT and CDR2 SNEGSKA (reference sequence). The V and J ends lost 6 bases and 7 bases respectively, with 18 bases between them. The CDR3 DNA reads TGCAGTGCGATGGGTGGAGGGGCGCGTGAAAAACTGTTTTTT. It encodes CSAMGGGAREKLFF.

A few counts support this clonotype. J is TRBJ1-6 and V is TRBV21-1. TRBV21-1 is reported as a pseudogene. The CDR3 has 15 amino acids. The CDR3 bases are TGTGCCAGCAGCAAAAAAGTCCGGTCTAATTCACCCCTCCACTTT. Protein: CASSKKVRSNSPLHF.

J is TRBJ2-1 and V is TRBV5-4; 7 bases agree with TRBD2. Germline V gives CDR1 SGHNT, CDR2 YYREEE (reference sequence). The CDR3 length is 16 residues. Trimming cost V 0 bases and J 2 bases; bases outside gene matches: 5. Here the CDR3 DNA reads TGTGCCAGCAGCTTGGGCGGCGGGGGAACCTACAATGAGCAGTTCTTC. This codes for CASSLGGGGTYNEQFF.

This clonotype was picked up a small number of times. V usage is TRBV21-1 and J usage is TRBJ2-3; TRBD1 is taken as the D call from the table, unchecked against the DNA. TRBV21-1 is listed as a pseudogene. The CDR3 is made up of 19 amino acids. The CDR3 nucleotides read TGTGCCAGCAGCTCTACGGCCCATGGAGCGAGCGGGACAACAGATACGCAGTATTTT. Translated, it gives CASSSTAHGASGTTDTQYF.

This clonotype was seen a few times. V is TRBV7-9 and J is TRBJ1-2; possibly TRBD1 for D (5 bases). Between the trimmed V and J ends, which lost 3 bases and 4 bases, there was a span of 9 bases. Germline V gene lookup returns CDR1 SEHNR and CDR2 FQNEAQ (reference sequence). This CDR3 region has 13 residues. In DNA form, the CDR3 reads TGTGCCAGCAGCTTCCAGGGACTCTATGGCTACACCTTC. It is translated as CASSFQGLYGYTF.

This clonotype was counted between two and nine times. The chain has TRBV4-3 and TRBJ1-1; D is unclear. Deletions cut 2 bases from V and 1 base from J, with 8 bases between. The CDR3 length is 14 residues. From germline, CDR1 is LGHNA and CDR2 YSLEER. Here the CDR3 reads CASSQISGNTEAFF. In DNA form, the CDR3 reads TGCGCCAGCAGCCAAATTTCGGGGAACACTGAAGCTTTCTTT.

This clonotype was detected only a few times. This CDR3 reads CASQIGQSSRAFF. CDR3 in DNA: TGTGCCAGCCAAATCGGGCAGTCATCTCGAGCTTTCTTT. The chain carries TRBV12-3 or TRBV12-4 and TRBJ1-1; D is ambiguous. The CDR3 is 13 residues long. Trimming shortened V by 8 bases and J by 10 bases, and 20 bases separated the two germline ends.

The chain uses TRBV3-1 and TRBJ2-2; D is unresolved. Trimming took off 7 bases at V and 6 bases at J, with 6 bases between the two ends. This CDR3 has 11 residues. Germline V gene data show CDR1 as LGHDT and CDR2 as YNNKEL (reference sequence). Here the CDR3 reads CASTKSGELFF. CDR3 nucleotides: TGTGCCAGCACCAAGTCCGGGGAGCTGTTTTTT.

In nucleotides, the CDR3 is TGTGCCAGCAGCTTAGCGGGGCAAGCTTTCTTT. Protein product: CASSLAGQAFF. The chain carries TRBV7-2 and TRBJ1-1, with D perhaps matching TRBD1 (5 bases). The CDR3 totals 11 residues. V was trimmed by 0 bases and J by 9 bases, leaving 5 bases between them. Germline V gene lookup returns CDR1 SGHTA and CDR2 FQGNSA.

This clonotype was observed a few times. This chain links TRBV6-5 with TRBJ2-1; TRBD2 agrees at 12 bases. Trimming removed 7 bases from V and 2 bases from J; junction bases left unmatched: 9. The CDR3 runs to 17 residues. Germline assignment: CDR1 MNHEY and CDR2 SVGAGI. The CDR3 loop is CASTSPGTSGPYNEQFF. The CDR3, as DNA: TGTGCCAGCACCTCCCCCGGGACTAGCGGGCCCTACAATGAGCAGTTCTTC.

The chain combines TRBV13 with TRBJ2-1; 11 bases are a match to TRBD2. Germline values: CDR1 PRHDT, CDR2 FYEKMQ (reference sequence). Trimming at V came to 2 bases and at J to 5 bases, leaving 17 bases not matched to a gene. The CDR3 is 20 amino acids. The CDR3 protein is CASSLSFLRRLAGKNNEQFF. The CDR3 region has the DNA TGTGCCAGCAGCTTAAGTTTTCTTCGCAGACTAGCGGGGAAAAACAATGAGCAGTTCTTC.

In its sample, this clonotype was seen a few times. The chain recombines TRBV15 with TRBJ2-2; tentative D call: TRBD1 (7 bases). Per germline, CDR1 LNHNV and CDR2 YYDKDF (reference sequence). Trimming pared 2 bases from V and 3 bases from J, leaving 16 bases between. The CDR3 covers 17 residues. CDR3 DNA: TGTGCCACCAGCAGAAGGTCGTTCAGGGGGGACACCGGGGAGCTGTTTTTT. It translates to CATSRRSFRGDTGELFF.

This clonotype was counted a few times. The gene calls are TRBV3-1 and TRBJ2-3; TRBD2 aligns across 8 bases. Germline CDR1 is LGHDT and CDR2 is YNNKEL (reference sequence). The CDR3 is 16 residues long. Unmatched junction bases numbered 3, after V lost 1 base and J lost 0 bases. The DNA of the CDR3 is TGTGCCAGCAGCCAAGGACTAGCGTCTAGCACAGATACGCAGTATTTT. Its translation is CASSQGLASSTDTQYF.

The V gene is TRBV5-1, the J gene TRBJ2-7; 7 bases match TRBD1. The CDR3 covers 15 residues. Trimming at V came to 4 bases and at J to 0 bases, leaving 7 bases not matched to a gene. Germline V CDR1 and CDR2: SGHRS, YFSETQ. The CDR3 bases are TGCGCCAGCAGCCCCGGGACAGAACTCTCCTACGAGCAGTACTTC. Translating it yields CASSPGTELSYEQYF.

This clonotype was seen many times. The chain couples TRBV25-1 to TRBJ1-6, with D unclear. The CDR3 is 15 residues long. V lost 4 bases and J lost 4, with 11 bases in between. CDR1 MGHDK and CDR2 SYGVNS come from the germline V gene. CDR3 protein: CASSAGQAYNSPLHF. For the CDR3, the DNA is TGTGCCAGCAGTGCGGGTCAGGCGTATAATTCACCCCTCCACTTT.

This clonotype was observed a single time. The rearrangement links TRBV29-1 to TRBJ2-5; 7 bases map to TRBD2. Germline assignment: CDR1 SQVTM and CDR2 ANQGSEA. The CDR3 runs to 12 residues. V dropped 2 bases and J dropped 5; count of bases not matched to a gene: 2. CDR3 sequence: CSVERGEETQYF. The CDR3 DNA reads TGCAGCGTTGAACGGGGGGAGGAGACCCAGTACTTC.

V usage is TRBV9 and J usage is TRBJ2-3; D gene unclear. The V gene's germline CDR1 is SGDLS and CDR2 YYNGEE. Trimming removed 4 bases from V and 3 bases from J, with 9 bases in between. The CDR3 contains 13 residues. The CDR3 spells CASSSQSTDTQYF. The CDR3 DNA reads TGTGCCAGCAGCTCTCAGAGTACAGATACGCAGTATTTT.

V and J are TRBV6-6 and TRBJ2-5, with 7 bases identical to TRBD2. The length of the CDR3 is 14 residues. The germline V gene has CDR1 MNHNY and CDR2 SVGAGI (reference sequence). V shed 7 bases, J shed 5 bases, and the junction held 10 bases outside the gene matches. Written as DNA, the CDR3 is TGTGCCAGCAATCACGGCGGGAGCGCGGAGACCCAGTACTTC. This gives the protein CASNHGGSAETQYF.

This clonotype was seen a handful of times. This rearrangement joins TRBV7-9 to TRBJ1-2; a weak D match, TRBD1 (6 bases). Germline V gives CDR1 SEHNR, CDR2 FQNEAQ (reference sequence). Deletions cut 1 base from V and 0 bases from J, with 12 bases between. The CDR3 is made up of 16 amino acids. This CDR3 reads CASSLGQAVPNYGYTF. CDR3 bases: TGTGCCAGCAGCTTAGGACAGGCCGTCCCTAACTATGGCTACACCTTC.

About this clonotype itself: Sequence at one end of the junction differs from germline and may be a read error. CDR3 DNA sequence: TGTGCCAGCAGCCAAGATACGTGGCAGCACCAGCATTTT. Protein product: CASSQDTWQHQHF. The rearrangement links TRBV14 to TRBJ1-5; D gene ambiguous. The length of the CDR3 is 13 residues. Germline CDR1 SGHDN, CDR2 FVKESK.

The CDR3 DNA sequence: TGTGCCAGCAGCCCCGTTAGGAGGGTTGCGAACACCGGGGAGCTGTTTTTT. Its translation is CASSPVRRVANTGELFF. The chain couples TRBV12-3 or TRBV12-4 to TRBJ2-2, with D perhaps TRBD2 (6 bases). The CDR3 has 17 amino acids. Trimming left V 6 bases short and J 0 bases short, with 17 bases between.